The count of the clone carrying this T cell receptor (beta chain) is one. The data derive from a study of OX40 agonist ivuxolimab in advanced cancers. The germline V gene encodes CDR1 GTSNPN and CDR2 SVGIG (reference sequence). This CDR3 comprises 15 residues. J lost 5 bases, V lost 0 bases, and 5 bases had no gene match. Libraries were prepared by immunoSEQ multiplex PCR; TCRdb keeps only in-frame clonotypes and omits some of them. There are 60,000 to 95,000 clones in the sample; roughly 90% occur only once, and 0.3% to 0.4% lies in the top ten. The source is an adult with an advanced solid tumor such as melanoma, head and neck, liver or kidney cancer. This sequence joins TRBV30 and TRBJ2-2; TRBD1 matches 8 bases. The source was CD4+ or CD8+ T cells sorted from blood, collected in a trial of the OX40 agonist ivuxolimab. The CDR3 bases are TGTGCCTGGAGTGTTGGGACAGGTTTGACCGGGGAGCTGTTTTTT. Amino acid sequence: CAWSVGTGLTGELFF.